This T cell receptor beta chain stems from a study of T-cell reconstitution after alpha-beta-depleted transplantation in children. The CDR3 is made up of 13 amino acids. The germline V gene encodes CDR1 SGHTA and CDR2 FQGNSA. V was pared by 5 bases and J by 9 bases, with 14 bases between. Construction of the TCRbeta library involved unique molecular identifiers. Using its own MiXCR run on the PCR reads, TCRdb lists one record per CDR3 protein. The table records around 380,000 distinct CDR3 sequences, about 11% of them present only once. The sample here was PBMCs from the stem cell graft donor, taken from the stem cell graft. This TCR was sampled from a human donor who donated a stem cell graft to a child with acute myeloid leukemia. V gene TRBV7-2 combines with J gene TRBJ2-1; unclear D gene. In DNA form, the CDR3 reads TGTGCCAGCAGCCAGAGGTGGTGGGGTGAGCAGTTCTTC. Translating it yields CASSQRWWGEQFF. The variable domain in full, completed from reference TRBV7-2 and TRBJ2-1, reads GAGVSQSPSNKVTEKGKDVELRCDPISGHTALYWYRQSLGQGLEFLIYFQGNSAPDKSGLPSDRFSAERTGGSVSTLTIQRTQQEDSAVYLCASSQRWWGEQFFGPGTRLTVL.